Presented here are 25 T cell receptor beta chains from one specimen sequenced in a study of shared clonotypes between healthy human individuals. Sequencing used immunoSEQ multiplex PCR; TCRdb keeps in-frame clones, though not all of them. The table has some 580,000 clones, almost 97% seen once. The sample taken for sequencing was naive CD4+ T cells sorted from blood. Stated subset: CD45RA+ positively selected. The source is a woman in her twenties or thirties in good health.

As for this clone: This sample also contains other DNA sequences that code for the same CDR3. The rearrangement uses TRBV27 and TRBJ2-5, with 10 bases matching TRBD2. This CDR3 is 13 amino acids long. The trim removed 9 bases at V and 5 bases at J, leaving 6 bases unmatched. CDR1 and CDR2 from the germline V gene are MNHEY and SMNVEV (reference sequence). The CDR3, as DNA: TGTGCCAGTAGGCTAGCGGGAGTGGAGACCCAGTACTTC. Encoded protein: CASRLAGVETQYF.

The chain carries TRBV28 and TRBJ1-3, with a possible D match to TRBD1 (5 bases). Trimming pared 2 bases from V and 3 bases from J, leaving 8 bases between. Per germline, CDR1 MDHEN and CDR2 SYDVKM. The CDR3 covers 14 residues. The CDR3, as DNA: TGTGCCAGCAGTTTAGGAGGGGATGGAAACACCATATATTTT. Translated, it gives CASSLGGDGNTIYF.

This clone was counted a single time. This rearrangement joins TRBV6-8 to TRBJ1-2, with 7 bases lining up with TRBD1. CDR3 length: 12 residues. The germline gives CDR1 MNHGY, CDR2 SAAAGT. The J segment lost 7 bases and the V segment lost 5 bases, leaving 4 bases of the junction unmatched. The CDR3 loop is CASSKTGLGYTF. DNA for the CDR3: TGTGCCAGCAGTAAGACAGGGCTTGGCTACACCTTC.

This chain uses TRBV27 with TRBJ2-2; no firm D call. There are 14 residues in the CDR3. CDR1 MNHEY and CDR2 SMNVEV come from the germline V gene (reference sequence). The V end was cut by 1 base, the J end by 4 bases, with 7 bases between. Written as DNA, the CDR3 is TGTGCCAGCAGTTTATTATTAGGCACCGGGGAGCTGTTTTTT. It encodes CASSLLLGTGELFF.

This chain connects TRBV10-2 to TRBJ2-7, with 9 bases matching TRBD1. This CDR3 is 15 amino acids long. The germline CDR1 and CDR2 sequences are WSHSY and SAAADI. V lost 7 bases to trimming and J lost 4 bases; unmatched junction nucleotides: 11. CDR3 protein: CASTWDRETSYEQYF. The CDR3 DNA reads TGCGCCAGCACCTGGGACAGGGAGACCTCTTACGAGCAGTACTTC.

The CDR3 DNA is TGTGCCATCTGGGACAGGAGCTCCTACAATGAGCAGTTCTTC. Amino acids: CAIWDRSSYNEQFF. The V call is TRBV10-3, the J call TRBJ2-1; 8 nucleotides agree with TRBD1. Germline values: CDR1 ENHRY, CDR2 SYGVKD. Unmatched junction bases numbered 3, after V lost 8 bases and J lost 0 bases. There are 14 residues in the CDR3.

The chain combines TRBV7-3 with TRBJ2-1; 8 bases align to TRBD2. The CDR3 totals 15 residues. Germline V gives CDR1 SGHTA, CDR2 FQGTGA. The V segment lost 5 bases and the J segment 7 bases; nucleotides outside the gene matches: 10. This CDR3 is CASSPGGAGGNEQFF. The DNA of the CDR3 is TGTGCCAGCAGCCCCGGGGGGGCGGGAGGAAATGAGCAGTTCTTC.

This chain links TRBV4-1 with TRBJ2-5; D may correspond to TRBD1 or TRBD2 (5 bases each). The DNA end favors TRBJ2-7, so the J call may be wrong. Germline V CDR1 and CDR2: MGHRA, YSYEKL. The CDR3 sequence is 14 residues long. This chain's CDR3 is CASSHPGAVYEQYF. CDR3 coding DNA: TGCGCCAGCAGCCACCCCGGGGCGGTCTACGAGCAGTACTTC.

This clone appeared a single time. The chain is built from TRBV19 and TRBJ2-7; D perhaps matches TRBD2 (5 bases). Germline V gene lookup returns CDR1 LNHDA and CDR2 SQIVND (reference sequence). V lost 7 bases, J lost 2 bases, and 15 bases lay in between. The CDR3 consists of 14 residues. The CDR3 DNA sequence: TGTGCCAGTAAGAAAACGCACGGGACCTACGAGCAGTACTTC. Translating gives CASKKTHGTYEQYF.

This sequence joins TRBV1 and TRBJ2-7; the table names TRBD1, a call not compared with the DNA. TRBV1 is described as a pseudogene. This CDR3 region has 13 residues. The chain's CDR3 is CTSRPGTDPEQYF. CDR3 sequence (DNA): TGCACCAGCAGGCCCGGGACAGACCCCGAGCAGTACTTC.

The CDR3 reads CASSPLGLAGDNEQFF. Here the CDR3 DNA reads TGTGCCAGCAGTCCCCTTGGACTAGCGGGAGATAATGAGCAGTTCTTC. The chain uses TRBV27 and TRBJ2-1; 13 bases match TRBD2. The CDR3 length is 16 residues. Trimming took 5 bases from V and 7 from J; bases not matched to a gene: 8. Per the germline V gene, CDR1 is MNHEY and CDR2 is SMNVEV (reference sequence).

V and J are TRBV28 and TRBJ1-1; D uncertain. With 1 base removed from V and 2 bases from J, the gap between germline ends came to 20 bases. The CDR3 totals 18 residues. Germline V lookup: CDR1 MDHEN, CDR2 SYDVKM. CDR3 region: CASSLFGKWGGANTEAFF. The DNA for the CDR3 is TGTGCCAGCAGTTTATTCGGAAAATGGGGAGGAGCAAACACTGAAGCTTTCTTT.

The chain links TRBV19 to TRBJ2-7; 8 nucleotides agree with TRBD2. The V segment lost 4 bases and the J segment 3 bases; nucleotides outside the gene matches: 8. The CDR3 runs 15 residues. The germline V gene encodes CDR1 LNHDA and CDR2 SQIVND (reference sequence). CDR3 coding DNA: TGTGCCAGTAGTACCGCCGGGACTAGAGTCTACGAGCAGTACTTC. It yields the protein CASSTAGTRVYEQYF.

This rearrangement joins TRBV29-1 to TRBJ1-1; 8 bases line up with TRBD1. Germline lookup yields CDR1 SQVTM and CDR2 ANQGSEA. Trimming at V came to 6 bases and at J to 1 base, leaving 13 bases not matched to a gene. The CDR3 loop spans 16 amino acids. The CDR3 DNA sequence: TGCAGCGTCGCGGACAGGGTTTTTGGGAAGAACACTGAAGCTTTCTTT. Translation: CSVADRVFGKNTEAFF.

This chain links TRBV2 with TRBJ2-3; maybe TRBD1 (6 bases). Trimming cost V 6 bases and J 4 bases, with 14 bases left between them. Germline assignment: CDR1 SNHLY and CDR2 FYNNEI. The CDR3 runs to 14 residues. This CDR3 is CASRRAEGADTQYF. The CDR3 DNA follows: TGTGCCAGCAGGAGGGCTGAGGGGGCAGATACGCAGTATTTT.

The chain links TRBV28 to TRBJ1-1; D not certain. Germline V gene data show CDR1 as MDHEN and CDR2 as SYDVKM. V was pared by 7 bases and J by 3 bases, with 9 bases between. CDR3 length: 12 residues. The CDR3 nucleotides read TGTGCCAGCACCACGGGGTACACTGAAGCTTTCTTT. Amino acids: CASTTGYTEAFF.

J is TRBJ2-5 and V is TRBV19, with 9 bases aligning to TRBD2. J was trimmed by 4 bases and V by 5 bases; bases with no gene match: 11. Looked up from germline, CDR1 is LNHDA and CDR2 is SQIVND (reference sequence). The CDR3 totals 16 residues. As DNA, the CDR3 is TGTGCCAGTAGTGAGCTCGGCGGGAGGGCCCCAGAGACCCAGTACTTC. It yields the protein CASSELGGRAPETQYF.

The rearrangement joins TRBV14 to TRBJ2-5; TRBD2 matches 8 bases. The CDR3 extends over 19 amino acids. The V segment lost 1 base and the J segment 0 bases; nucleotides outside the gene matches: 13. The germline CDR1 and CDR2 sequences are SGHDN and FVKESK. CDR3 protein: CASSQGFRSAGVYQETQYF. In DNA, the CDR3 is TGTGCCAGCAGCCAAGGATTCCGTTCAGCGGGAGTGTACCAAGAGACCCAGTACTTC. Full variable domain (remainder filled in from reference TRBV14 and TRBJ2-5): EAGVTQFPSHSVIEKGQTVTLRCDPISGHDNLYWYRRVMGKEIKFLLHFVKESKQDESGMPNNRFLAERTGGTYSTLKVQPAELEDSGVYFCASSQGFRSAGVYQETQYFGPGTRLLVL.

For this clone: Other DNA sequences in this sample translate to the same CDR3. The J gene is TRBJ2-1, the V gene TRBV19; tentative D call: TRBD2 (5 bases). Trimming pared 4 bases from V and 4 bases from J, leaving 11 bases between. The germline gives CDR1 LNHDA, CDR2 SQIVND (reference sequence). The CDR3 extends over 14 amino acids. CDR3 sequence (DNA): TGTGCCAGTAGTACAACGGGAACATACAATGAGCAGTTCTTC. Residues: CASSTTGTYNEQFF. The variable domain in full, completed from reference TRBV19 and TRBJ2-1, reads DGGITQSPKYLFRKEGQNVTLSCEQNLNHDAMYWYRQDPGQGLRLIYYSQIVNDFQKGDIAEGYSVSREKKESFPLTVTSAQKNPTAFYLCASSTTGTYNEQFFGPGTRLTVL.

CDR3 DNA sequence: TGTGCCAGCAGCCCCGGACCTAACTACAATGAGCAGTTCTTC. Its protein product is CASSPGPNYNEQFF. V gene TRBV28 combines with J gene TRBJ2-1; D is unresolved. Trimming took 6 bases from V and 3 from J, leaving 12 bases between them. CDR1 and CDR2 from the germline V gene are MDHEN and SYDVKM. The CDR3 runs 14 residues.

The CDR3 DNA is TGTGCCAGTAGTGCAGGGGTGCATGAGCAGTTCTTC. Protein sequence: CASSAGVHEQFF. The gene calls are TRBV19 and TRBJ2-1; tentatively, D is TRBD1 (6 bases). This CDR3 is 12 amino acids long. Germline V gene lookup returns CDR1 LNHDA and CDR2 SQIVND (reference sequence). The V end was cut by 5 bases, the J end by 8 bases, with 10 bases between.

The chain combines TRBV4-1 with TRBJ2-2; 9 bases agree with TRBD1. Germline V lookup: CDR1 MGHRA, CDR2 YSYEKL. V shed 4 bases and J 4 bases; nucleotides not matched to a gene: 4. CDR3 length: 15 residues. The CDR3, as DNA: TGCGCCAGCAGCCGACCGGGACAGGGCACCGGGGAGCTGTTTTTT. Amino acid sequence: CASSRPGQGTGELFF.

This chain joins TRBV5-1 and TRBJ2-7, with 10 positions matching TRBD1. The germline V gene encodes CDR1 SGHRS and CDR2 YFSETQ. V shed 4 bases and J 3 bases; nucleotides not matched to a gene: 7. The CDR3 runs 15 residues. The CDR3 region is CASSPGTGVGYEQYF. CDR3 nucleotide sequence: TGCGCCAGCAGCCCCGGGACAGGGGTTGGCTACGAGCAGTACTTC.

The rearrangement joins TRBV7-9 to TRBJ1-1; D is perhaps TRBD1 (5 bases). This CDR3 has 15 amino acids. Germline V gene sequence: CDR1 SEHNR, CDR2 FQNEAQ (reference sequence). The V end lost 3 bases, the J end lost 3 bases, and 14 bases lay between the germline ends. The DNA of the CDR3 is TGTGCCAGCAGCTTTTCGGGGGTAGACGACACTGAAGCTTTCTTT. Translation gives CASSFSGVDDTEAFF.

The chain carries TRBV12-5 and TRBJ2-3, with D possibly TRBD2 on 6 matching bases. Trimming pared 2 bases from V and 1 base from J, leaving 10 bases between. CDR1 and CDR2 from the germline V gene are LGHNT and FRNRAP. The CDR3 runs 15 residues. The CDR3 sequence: CASGLYGGGTDTQYF. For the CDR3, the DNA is TGTGCTAGTGGTTTGTACGGGGGAGGCACAGATACGCAGTATTTT.